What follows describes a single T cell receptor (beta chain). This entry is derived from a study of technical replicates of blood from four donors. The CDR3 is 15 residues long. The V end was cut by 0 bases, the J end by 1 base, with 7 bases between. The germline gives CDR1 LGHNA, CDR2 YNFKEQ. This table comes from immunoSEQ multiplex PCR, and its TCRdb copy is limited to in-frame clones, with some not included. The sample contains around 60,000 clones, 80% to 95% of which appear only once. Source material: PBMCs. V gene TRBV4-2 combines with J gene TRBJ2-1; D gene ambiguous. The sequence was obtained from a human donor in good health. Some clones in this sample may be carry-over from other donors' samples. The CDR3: CASSQDPQSYNEQFF. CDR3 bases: TGTGCCAGCAGCCAAGATCCACAGTCCTACAATGAGCAGTTCTTC.